What follows are 24 T cell receptor beta chains derived from one specimen sequenced in a study of control samples from healthy donors and cancer patients. Profiled with immunoSEQ multiplex PCR; TCRdb holds only in-frame clones, not every one. The sample includes 350,000 to 450,000 clones, 75% to 95% of them seen just once. The sample taken for sequencing was PBMCs. The receptor source for this set is a man between 40 and 49 years old with head and neck cancer.

This clone showed up just once. The CDR3 loop reads CASSGGLAGGHSYEQYF. The CDR3 coding sequence is TGTGCCAGCAGTGGGGGACTAGCGGGAGGTCACTCCTACGAGCAGTACTTC. The V and J genes are TRBV28 and TRBJ2-7; TRBD2 matches at 15 bases. V was pared by 5 bases and J by 0 bases, with 5 bases of the junction left unmatched. CDR1 and CDR2 (germline): MDHEN, SYDVKM. This CDR3 has 17 residues.

The V gene is TRBV5-6, the J gene TRBJ1-1, with TRBD1 matching 7 bases. This CDR3 is 14 amino acids long. Germline-derived CDR1 and CDR2 are SGHDT and YYEEEE. Unmatched junction bases numbered 6, after V lost 0 bases and J lost 7 bases. This chain's CDR3 is CASSLDGGQLEAFF. CDR3 nucleotide sequence: TGTGCCAGCAGCTTGGATGGGGGACAGCTTGAAGCTTTCTTT.

This rearrangement joins TRBV5-5 to TRBJ2-4; tentative D call: TRBD2 (5 bases). V lost 3 bases, J lost 8 bases, and 12 bases lay in between. The V gene's germline CDR1 is SGHKS and CDR2 YYEKEE (reference sequence). The CDR3 loop spans 13 amino acids. CDR3 amino acids: CASSWAGDDIQYF. CDR3 DNA sequence: TGTGCCAGCAGCTGGGCGGGTGATGACATTCAGTACTTC.

This chain joins TRBV15 and TRBJ2-1; D is possibly TRBD2 (5 bases). V was trimmed by 1 base and J by 6 bases, leaving 10 bases between them. The germline gives CDR1 LNHNV, CDR2 YYDKDF (reference sequence). The CDR3 has 14 residues. As DNA, the CDR3 is TGTGCCACCAGCAGAGCCAGAGAGGGCAATGAGCAGTTCTTC. Translation gives CATSRAREGNEQFF.

This clone was recorded only once. The J gene is TRBJ2-5, the V gene TRBV7-3; D may be TRBD2 (6 bases). CDR3 length: 17 residues. Germline-derived CDR1 and CDR2 are SGHTA and FQGTGA. The V end was cut by 9 bases, the J end by 1 base, with 24 bases between. The CDR3 spells CARLTLGRGCSQETQYF. CDR3 DNA: TGTGCCAGACTAACTCTGGGGCGGGGTTGTTCCCAAGAGACCCAGTACTTC.

V is TRBV11-2 and J is TRBJ2-7; 8 bases fit TRBD1. V was pared by 4 bases and J by 4 bases, with 9 bases of the junction left unmatched. CDR1 is SGHAT, CDR2 FQNNGV, per germline. The CDR3 consists of 15 residues. The CDR3 DNA sequence: TGTGCCAGCAGCTCACCCTCGCAGGGGGCTTACGAGCAGTACTTC. Translation gives CASSSPSQGAYEQYF.

The gene calls are TRBV27 and TRBJ2-5, with 7 bases that match TRBD1. With V trimmed by 4 bases and J by 3 bases, 20 bases remained unmatched. The CDR3 has 19 residues. CDR1 and CDR2 from the germline V gene are MNHEY and SMNVEV (reference sequence). As DNA, the CDR3 is TGTGCCAGCAGTTCGCGCAAGCAAACAGGGGCCTTTGGGGAAGAGACCCAGTACTTC. Translated, it gives CASSSRKQTGAFGEETQYF.

Of note for this clone: Within the sample, other DNA sequences also encode this same CDR3. The J gene is TRBJ2-2, the V gene TRBV19; D is perhaps TRBD1 (7 bases). Germline CDR1 reads LNHDA; CDR2 reads SQIVND (reference sequence). The V gene lost 6 bases and the J gene lost 3 bases, with 26 bases spanning the gap. CDR3 length equals 19 residues. This CDR3 reads CASSYWGERGRRDTGELFF. CDR3 in DNA: TGTGCCAGTAGCTATTGGGGGGAAAGGGGGCGGCGGGACACCGGGGAGCTGTTTTTT.

This chain joins TRBV7-8 and TRBJ1-2; 7 bases match TRBD1. There are 16 residues in the CDR3. V trimming: 2 bases; J trimming: 4 bases; junction bases outside the gene matches: 10. Germline V CDR1 and CDR2: SGHVS, FQNEAQ. The CDR3 DNA reads as TGTGCCAGCAGCTTAAGTCCGACAGGGAACAGCTATGGCTACACCTTC. This gives the protein CASSLSPTGNSYGYTF. The variable domain in full, completed from reference TRBV7-8 and TRBJ1-2, reads GAGVSQSPRYKVAKRGQDVALRCDPISGHVSLFWYQQALGQGPEFLTYFQNEAQLDKSGLPSDRFFAERPEGSVSTLKIQRTQQEDSAVYLCASSLSPTGNSYGYTFGSGTRLTVV.

On this clone itself: The junction differs from germline at one of its ends, possibly a read error. V gene TRBV11-2 combines with J gene TRBJ1-6; TRBD1 matches at 8 bases. Germline V CDR1 and CDR2: SGHAT, FQNNGV. The CDR3 covers 15 residues. CDR3 sequence reads: CASSHGTGYSSPLHF. DNA for the CDR3: TGTGCCAGCAGCCACGGGACAGGCTATAGTTCACCCCTCCACTTT.

J is TRBJ1-2 and V is TRBV18; no reliable D call. V shed 2 bases and J shed 0 bases, with 13 bases lying between them. Germline V gives CDR1 KGHSH, CDR2 LQKENI. The CDR3 is 16 residues long. The CDR3, as DNA: TGTGCCAGCTCACCAGGGCAAGGAGGAGCTAACTATGGCTACACCTTC. Translating it yields CASSPGQGGANYGYTF.

The rearrangement links TRBV27 to TRBJ1-6; D remains ambiguous. Germline CDR1 MNHEY, CDR2 SMNVEV (reference sequence). Trimming cost V 5 bases and J 6 bases, with 8 bases left between them. The CDR3 length is 13 residues. In DNA, the CDR3 is TGTGCCAGCAGTATCGGGGTTAATTCACCCCTCCACTTT. It specifies CASSIGVNSPLHF.

This sequence joins TRBV30 and TRBJ1-2; D is perhaps TRBD1 (6 bases). V was cut by 2 bases and J by 4 bases, with 17 bases left in between. Germline loops: CDR1 GTSNPN, CDR2 SVGIG (reference sequence). The CDR3 runs 15 residues. CDR3 DNA sequence: TGTGCCTGGAGTCCGACGACAGGTCGTCTCTATGGCTACACCTTC. Protein: CAWSPTTGRLYGYTF. Full variable domain (outside the CDR3, taken from reference TRBV30 and TRBJ1-2): SQTIHQWPATLVQPVGSPLSLECTVEGTSNPNLYWYRQAAGRGLQLLFYSVGIGQISSEVPQNLSASRPQDRQFILSSKKLLLSDSGFYLCAWSPTTGRLYGYTFGSGTRLTVV.

This clone has just one count. This CDR3 is also generated by other DNA sequences in the sample. This chain connects TRBV2 to TRBJ2-5, with D unresolved. The CDR3 consists of 12 residues. Trimming pared 3 bases from V and 5 bases from J, leaving 7 bases between. Germline CDR1 is SNHLY and CDR2 is FYNNEI. The CDR3 sequence: CASSDVRETQYF. DNA for the CDR3: TGTGCCAGCAGTGACGTAAGGGAGACCCAGTACTTC.

The V call is TRBV28, the J call TRBJ2-1; D perhaps matches TRBD2 (8 bases). Germline V CDR1 and CDR2: MDHEN, SYDVKM. V was trimmed by 8 bases and J by 5 bases, leaving 19 bases between them. The length of the CDR3 is 15 residues. The CDR3 sequence: CASQTGFSGDNEQFF. DNA for the CDR3: TGTGCCAGCCAGACAGGGTTTAGCGGGGACAATGAGCAGTTCTTC.

J is TRBJ2-1 and V is TRBV6-1; 9 nucleotides match TRBD2. The V and J ends lost 1 base and 2 bases, in that order; junction bases with no gene match: 9. This CDR3 spans 18 amino acids. Per the germline V gene, CDR1 is MNHNS and CDR2 is SASEGT. This CDR3 reads CASSEEGSGSIAYNEQFF. The CDR3, as DNA: TGTGCCAGCAGTGAAGAGGGTAGCGGGAGTATCGCCTACAATGAGCAGTTCTTC.

The V and J genes are TRBV6-5 and TRBJ2-1; D may correspond to TRBD1 or TRBD2 (7 bases each). CDR3 length: 14 residues. Trimming cost V 6 bases and J 6 bases, with 15 bases left between them. Germline values: CDR1 MNHEY, CDR2 SVGAGI. CDR3 loop: CASREGAGANEQFF. CDR3 DNA: TGTGCCAGCAGGGAGGGGGCGGGAGCCAATGAGCAGTTCTTC.

V usage is TRBV7-2 and J usage is TRBJ2-3; 14 nucleotides agree with TRBD2. The germline V gene has CDR1 SGHTA and CDR2 FQGNSA. This CDR3 has 17 residues. V lost 5 bases to trimming and J lost 2 bases; unmatched junction nucleotides: 6. CDR3 sequence (DNA): TGTGCCAGCAGCCTACGGACTAGCGGGGGGCTCACAGATACGCAGTATTTT. This gives the protein CASSLRTSGGLTDTQYF.

This sequence joins TRBV9 and TRBJ2-7; maybe TRBD2 (6 bases). The CDR3 has 14 residues. The germline V gene encodes CDR1 SGDLS and CDR2 YYNGEE. V was pared by 3 bases and J by 0 bases, with 10 bases between. CDR3: CASSAGRSSYEQYF. The CDR3 region has the DNA TGTGCCAGCAGCGCGGGGAGGAGCTCCTACGAGCAGTACTTC.

The chain links TRBV14 to TRBJ2-7, with D hard to call. In germline, CDR1 is SGHDN, CDR2 FVKESK. Trimming stripped 4 bases from V and 6 bases from J, with 13 bases between. The CDR3 has 13 residues. The CDR3, as DNA: TGTGCCAGCAGCCCCCGACATTTAGGCGAGCAGTACTTC. It is translated as CASSPRHLGEQYF.

The rearrangement joins TRBV5-6 to TRBJ1-5; perhaps TRBD1 as D (6 bases). The V gene lost 3 bases and the J gene lost 2 bases, with 9 bases spanning the gap. The CDR3 consists of 14 residues. Looked up from germline, CDR1 is SGHDT and CDR2 is YYEEEE. The CDR3 region has the DNA TGTGCCAGCAGCTGGGGGCGGGGCAATCAGCCCCAGCATTTT. It is translated as CASSWGRGNQPQHF.

The V gene is TRBV3-1 (or the pseudogene TRBV3-2), the J gene TRBJ2-1; 9 bases fit TRBD1. V dropped 0 bases and J dropped 8; count of bases not matched to a gene: 8. The V gene's germline CDR1 is LGHDT and CDR2 YNNKEL (reference sequence). The CDR3 has 16 residues. The CDR3 loop reads CASSQDLRQGGDEQFF. DNA of the CDR3: TGTGCCAGCAGCCAAGATTTGAGACAGGGGGGGGATGAGCAGTTCTTC.

This clone occurred a few times. The V call is TRBV30, the J call TRBJ1-2; no clear D. V gave up 0 bases and J gave up 6 bases, with 14 bases separating them. This CDR3 spans 14 amino acids. Germline V lookup: CDR1 GTSNPN, CDR2 SVGIG (reference sequence). CDR3 protein: CAWSVNKGSHGYTF. The CDR3 DNA follows: TGTGCCTGGAGTGTAAATAAGGGTTCCCATGGCTACACCTTC.

V usage is TRBV3-1 (or the pseudogene TRBV3-2) and J usage is TRBJ1-5, with 8 bases matching TRBD1. The junction had 17 bases not matched to a gene; V was cut back by 3 bases and J by 4 bases. This CDR3 has 19 residues. The germline gives CDR1 LGHDT, CDR2 YNNKEL (reference sequence). As DNA, the CDR3 is TGTGCCAGCAGCCATGGACCCCGGGGCAGGGGGCGAGGTAATCAGCCCCAGCATTTT. Translated: CASSHGPRGRGRGNQPQHF.